Presented here are 32 T cell receptor beta chains from one specimen sequenced in a study of Graves' ophthalmopathy and Graves' hyperthyroidism. For repertoire sequencing, the TCR beta CDR3 regions were amplified from RNA transcripts. Amplification began with first-round RT-PCR using HTBI primers, then second-round multiplex PCR was performed. TCRdb recomputed calls from the multiplex PCR reads with MiXCR, one row per CDR3 protein. The sample yields 600,000 to 650,000 distinct CDR3 sequences, 22% seen once. Sequencing input: peripheral blood. The receptors come from a woman aged 18-29 years with stable Graves' hyperthyroidism. Some clones in this sample may be carry-over from other donors' samples.

The table lists this clonotype with many counts. The chain uses TRBV6-5 and TRBJ1-5; 10 nucleotides align to TRBD1. Germline loops: CDR1 MNHEY, CDR2 SVGAGI. The CDR3 runs to 18 residues. J gave up 9 bases and V 6 bases, and 20 bases lay outside the gene matches. The CDR3 protein is CASSTNNLWTGGDRPQHF. CDR3 sequence (DNA): TGTGCCAGCAGCACAAACAACCTCTGGACAGGGGGGGACAGGCCCCAGCATTTT.

Concerning this clonotype itself: An end of the junction differs from the germline gene, which may be a read error. The chain combines TRBV7-2 with TRBJ2-5, with TRBD1 identical over 10 bases. Germline CDR1 SGHTA, CDR2 FQGNSA. The CDR3 sequence is 17 residues long. In DNA, the CDR3 is TGTGCCAGCAGCTCACACGGGGGACAGGGGCACCGAGAGACCAAGTACTTC. It yields the protein CASSSHGGQGHRETKYF.

This clonotype was seen ten or more times. The chain combines TRBV27 with TRBJ2-7, with 7 nucleotides matching TRBD1. CDR1 MNHEY and CDR2 SMNVEV come from the germline V gene (reference sequence). The CDR3 sequence is 16 residues long. J gave up 0 bases and V 4 bases, and 9 bases lay outside the gene matches. The CDR3 bases are TGTGCCAGCAGTTCTGTAGGGACAGTAAGCTCCTACGAGCAGTACTTC. Its translation is CASSSVGTVSSYEQYF.

This clonotype was observed at least ten times. The chain links TRBV28 to TRBJ1-1; tentatively, D is TRBD1 (5 bases). From germline, CDR1 is MDHEN and CDR2 SYDVKM. CDR3 length: 13 amino acids. V lost 9 bases and J lost 2, with 13 bases in between. The CDR3 spells CASVRGGNTEAFF. The CDR3 DNA reads TGTGCCAGTGTGCGCGGGGGAAACACTGAAGCTTTCTTT.

The sample holds a few counts of this clonotype. This chain connects TRBV27 to TRBJ2-2; D gene ambiguous. Germline V CDR1 and CDR2: MNHEY, SMNVEV (reference sequence). Trimming left V 0 bases short and J 8 bases short, with 7 bases between. The CDR3 is 13 residues long. The CDR3 DNA is TGTGCCAGCAGTTTATCAGGGCGAGGGGAGCTGTTTTTT. Protein sequence: CASSLSGRGELFF.

This chain joins TRBV20-1 and TRBJ1-5; D may be TRBD1 (5 bases). Trimming took 5 bases from V and 0 from J, leaving 20 bases between them. Germline V gives CDR1 DFQATT, CDR2 SNEGSKA (reference sequence). The CDR3 covers 17 residues. CDR3 sequence reads: CSARQGRDPYSNQPQHF. The CDR3 DNA follows: TGCAGTGCTCGCCAGGGACGGGATCCCTATAGCAATCAGCCCCAGCATTTT.

This chain connects TRBV20-1 to TRBJ1-1; D unresolved. The CDR3 contains 14 residues. V was trimmed by 3 bases and J by 1 base, leaving 12 bases between them. CDR1 and CDR2 from the germline V gene are DFQATT and SNEGSKA (reference sequence). CDR3 residues: CSASPFDKNTEAFF. CDR3 sequence (DNA): TGCAGTGCTAGTCCCTTCGACAAGAACACTGAAGCTTTCTTT.

This clonotype was observed a handful of times. The chain combines TRBV7-3 with TRBJ2-7, with D perhaps TRBD2 (5 bases). V gave up 4 bases and J gave up 6 bases, with 13 bases separating them. The germline gives CDR1 SGHTA, CDR2 FQGTGA. The CDR3 is 13 amino acids. The CDR3 coding sequence is TGTGCCAGCAGCTCAGAAGGGAGTCGCGAGCAGTACTTC. Translation: CASSSEGSREQYF.

The gene calls are TRBV2 and TRBJ1-5; D unresolved. Germline V CDR1 and CDR2: SNHLY, FYNNEI. This CDR3 contains 15 residues. V was shortened by 4 bases and J by 5 bases, with 15 bases between the two germline ends. The CDR3: CASSALEGPDQPQHF. The CDR3 nucleotides are TGTGCCAGCAGTGCCCTGGAAGGCCCGGATCAGCCCCAGCATTTT.

The chain employs TRBV27 and TRBJ1-5; 7 bases fit TRBD1. Germline-derived CDR1 and CDR2 are MNHEY and SMNVEV (reference sequence). The CDR3 spans 14 residues. Trimming removed 4 bases from V and 6 bases from J; junction bases left unmatched: 6. CDR3 amino acids: CASSSGGASQPQHF. The DNA for the CDR3 is TGTGCCAGCAGTTCAGGGGGAGCGAGTCAGCCCCAGCATTTT.

This clonotype was counted ten times or more. The chain links TRBV7-9 to TRBJ2-7, with D perhaps matching TRBD1 or TRBD2 (5 bases each). Trimming took 6 bases from V and 2 from J, leaving 11 bases between them. The germline CDR1 and CDR2 sequences are SEHNR and FQNEAQ (reference sequence). The CDR3 is made up of 13 amino acids. This CDR3 reads CASRGDGTYEQYF. For the CDR3, the DNA is TGTGCCAGCAGGGGGGACGGGACCTACGAGCAGTACTTC.

The rearrangement joins TRBV24-1 to TRBJ1-5, with TRBD1 as a possible D gene (5 bases). In germline, CDR1 is KGHDR, CDR2 SFDVKD. Trimming took 0 bases from V and 0 from J, leaving 20 bases between them. This CDR3 has 20 amino acids. Here the CDR3 DNA reads TGTGCCACCAGTGATTTGGATGACCGTAGGGGCCCTTATAGCAATCAGCCCCAGCATTTT. It specifies CATSDLDDRRGPYSNQPQHF.

In its sample, this clonotype was seen many times. The chain carries TRBV6-1 and TRBJ2-2, with a tentative D call TRBD2 (5 bases). CDR1 is MNHNS, CDR2 SASEGT, per germline. Trimming stripped 6 bases from V and 3 bases from J, with 11 bases between. This CDR3 has 14 residues. The CDR3 DNA reads as TGTGCCAGCAGCCCACTGAGGGACACCGGGGAGCTGTTTTTT. Its protein product is CASSPLRDTGELFF.

This clonotype was counted many times. V usage is TRBV10-3 and J usage is TRBJ2-7; the D gene could be TRBD1 or TRBD2 (5 bases each). The V and J ends lost 8 bases and 2 bases respectively, with 16 bases between them. CDR3 size: 14 residues. The germline gives CDR1 ENHRY, CDR2 SYGVKD. The DNA of the CDR3 is TGTGCCATCGACACCGGGACCGCCCCCTACGAGCAGTACTTC. Protein: CAIDTGTAPYEQYF.

This clonotype has ten or more counts. This rearrangement joins TRBV6-2 or TRBV6-3 to TRBJ1-1; TRBD1 matches 8 bases. CDR3 size: 16 residues. V lost 2 bases to trimming and J lost 0 bases; unmatched junction nucleotides: 5. CDR1 MNHEY and CDR2 SVGEGT come from the germline V gene. This CDR3 reads CASSYRTGLLNTEAFF. The CDR3 DNA is TGTGCCAGCAGTTACAGGACAGGGCTCTTGAACACTGAAGCTTTCTTT.

The genes are TRBV6-1 and TRBJ2-7; TRBD2 might be the D (6 bases). V lost 7 bases, J lost 2 bases, and 15 bases lay in between. The CDR3 loop spans 14 amino acids. Germline values: CDR1 MNHNS, CDR2 SASEGT. In nucleotides, the CDR3 is TGTGCCAGCATACGGGACTTTCCGCCCTACGAGCAGTACTTC. This gives the protein CASIRDFPPYEQYF.

Worth noting for this clonotype: This may come from a read error, since a much larger clone is one base off. The chain carries TRBV6-1 and TRBJ1-6; D gene unclear. Germline CDR1 reads MNHNS; CDR2 reads SASEGT. This CDR3 contains 12 residues. The CDR3 DNA is TGTGCCAGCAGTGAAAGGATTTCACACCTCCACTTT. This codes for CASSERISHLHF.

This clonotype was counted ten times or more. This chain connects TRBV6-5 to TRBJ1-1, with unresolved D. This CDR3 has 16 residues. Germline V lookup: CDR1 MNHEY, CDR2 SVGAGI. V was cut by 4 bases and J by 1 base, with 16 bases left in between. CDR3 loop: CASSSPADFPNTEAFF. For the CDR3, the DNA is TGTGCCAGCAGTTCCCCTGCCGACTTTCCGAACACTGAAGCTTTCTTT.

This clonotype was seen ten or more times. The rearrangement joins TRBV5-4 to TRBJ1-5; D remains ambiguous. Germline lookup yields CDR1 SGHNT and CDR2 YYREEE (reference sequence). The CDR3 is made up of 17 amino acids. Trimming removed 1 base at V and 0 bases at J, with 14 bases between. The CDR3 here is CASSLSDGIYSNQPQHF. The CDR3 region has the DNA TGTGCCAGCAGCTTGAGCGACGGAATATATAGCAATCAGCCCCAGCATTTT. Using reference TRBV5-4 and TRBJ1-5 for the parts outside the CDR3, the full variable domain is ETGVTQSPTHLIKTRGQQVTLRCSSQSGHNTVSWYQQALGQGPQFIFQYYREEENGRGNFPPRFSGLQFPNYSSELNVNALELDDSALYLCASSLSDGIYSNQPQHFGDGTRLSIL.

This clonotype was counted ten times or more. The chain recombines TRBV11-1 with TRBJ1-1; D gene uncertain. Germline values: CDR1 SGHAT, CDR2 FQDESV (reference sequence). With 2 bases removed from V and 5 bases from J, the gap between germline ends came to 12 bases. The CDR3 length is 14 residues. The CDR3 region is CASSLMPPATEAFF. Written as DNA, the CDR3 is TGTGCCAGCAGCTTAATGCCCCCGGCGACTGAAGCTTTCTTT.

This clonotype turned up a few times. The gene calls are TRBV20-1 and TRBJ2-4, with D uncertain. The V end was cut by 7 bases, the J end by 1 base, with 14 bases between. The CDR3 spans 14 residues. Germline CDR1 is DFQATT and CDR2 is SNEGSKA (reference sequence). The CDR3 sequence is CSGYNSLAKNIQYF. The CDR3 DNA follows: TGCAGTGGGTATAACAGCCTGGCCAAAAACATTCAGTACTTC.

In this sample, this clonotype turned up many times. Written as DNA, the CDR3 is TGCAGTGCTAGAGGGGTCCCAGCAGCGACCCAGTACTTC. It encodes CSARGVPAATQYF. The chain carries TRBV20-1 and TRBJ2-5; D is ambiguous. The CDR3 has 13 amino acids. Between the trimmed V and J ends, which lost 1 base and 7 bases, there was a span of 13 bases. Germline assignment: CDR1 DFQATT and CDR2 SNEGSKA (reference sequence).

There are many counts of this clonotype. V is TRBV5-4 and J is TRBJ2-5; unclear D gene. The V gene's germline CDR1 is SGHNT and CDR2 YYREEE (reference sequence). The V gene lost 2 bases and the J gene lost 6 bases, with 17 bases spanning the gap. The length of the CDR3 is 15 residues. CDR3 residues: CASSLIVGRKKTQYF. The CDR3 DNA follows: TGTGCCAGCAGCTTAATAGTTGGCAGGAAGAAGACCCAGTACTTC. Variable domain in full (rest from reference TRBV5-4 and TRBJ2-5): ETGVTQSPTHLIKTRGQQVTLRCSSQSGHNTVSWYQQALGQGPQFIFQYYREEENGRGNFPPRFSGLQFPNYSSELNVNALELDDSALYLCASSLIVGRKKTQYFGPGTRLLVL.

In this sample, this clonotype turned up many times. The J gene is TRBJ2-2, the V gene TRBV12-3 or TRBV12-4, with no clear D. The germline V and J ends were trimmed by 5 bases and 4 bases, with 14 bases remaining between them. The CDR3 sequence is 15 residues long. The CDR3 here is CASSKGLPGTGELFF. The CDR3 DNA is TGTGCCAGCAGTAAGGGCCTTCCCGGCACCGGGGAGCTGTTTTTT.

This clonotype came up many times. The chain recombines TRBV29-1 with TRBJ2-2, with 8 bases lining up with TRBD1. Unmatched junction bases numbered 4, after V lost 7 bases and J lost 3 bases. Germline-derived CDR1 and CDR2 are SQVTM and ANQGSEA. This CDR3 comprises 13 residues. The CDR3 here is CSGGTGDTGELFF. The CDR3 DNA is TGCAGCGGTGGGACAGGAGACACCGGGGAGCTGTTTTTT.

This clonotype was seen a few times. The J gene is TRBJ2-3, the V gene TRBV9, with 8 bases lining up with TRBD2. V trimming: 0 bases; J trimming: 5 bases; junction bases outside the gene matches: 8. In germline, CDR1 is SGDLS, CDR2 YYNGEE. The CDR3 covers 16 residues. Here the CDR3 DNA reads TGTGCCAGCAGCGTAGTATCAGCGGGAGAGATAGATACGCAGTATTTT. It codes for CASSVVSAGEIDTQYF.

This chain uses TRBV6-5 with TRBJ1-6; 10 bases map to TRBD1. This CDR3 contains 15 residues. Per germline, CDR1 MNHEY and CDR2 SVGAGI. With V trimmed by 0 bases and J by 8 bases, 1 base remained unmatched. DNA for the CDR3: TGTGCCAGCAGTTACTCGGGACAGGGGTATTCACCCCTCCACTTT. This translates into CASSYSGQGYSPLHF.

This clonotype came up many times. The J gene is TRBJ1-1, the V gene TRBV5-5, with a weak D call TRBD1 (5 bases). CDR3 length: 15 residues. The V end lost 2 bases, the J end lost 4 bases, and 15 bases lay between the germline ends. The V gene's germline CDR1 is SGHKS and CDR2 YYEKEE (reference sequence). The CDR3 reads CASSFVRAGGTEAFF. CDR3 DNA: TGTGCCAGCAGCTTCGTCCGGGCGGGGGGCACTGAAGCTTTCTTT.

This clonotype was picked up many times. The V and J genes are TRBV6-1 and TRBJ2-2; possibly TRBD2 for D (6 bases). V lost 3 bases to trimming and J lost 3 bases, with 8 bases between them. The length of the CDR3 is 14 residues. Germline V gives CDR1 MNHNS, CDR2 SASEGT. The CDR3 here is CASSDWGDTGELFF. The CDR3 DNA is TGTGCCAGCAGTGACTGGGGGGACACCGGGGAGCTGTTTTTT.

V and J are TRBV12-3 or TRBV12-4 and TRBJ2-7, with a tentative D call TRBD1 (5 bases). The CDR3 has 16 amino acids. The ends were cut back, 2 bases at V and 3 bases at J, with 17 bases in the middle. The CDR3 spells CASSLFTGGPFYEQYF. CDR3 in DNA: TGTGCCAGCAGTTTATTTACAGGCGGACCGTTCTACGAGCAGTACTTC.

The CDR3 protein is CSAPPGFGDTEAFF. CDR3 coding DNA: TGCAGTGCGCCCCCCGGGTTTGGGGACACTGAAGCTTTCTTT. This chain links TRBV20-1 with TRBJ1-1; D is unresolved. V was pared by 6 bases and J by 3 bases, with 17 bases between. The CDR3 totals 14 residues. The germline CDR1 and CDR2 sequences are DFQATT and SNEGSKA (reference sequence).

On this clonotype itself: This may come from a read error, since a much larger clone is one base off. The chain recombines TRBV6-1 with TRBJ2-7; 11 bases align to TRBD2. From germline, CDR1 is MNHNS and CDR2 SASEGT. This CDR3 contains 14 residues. CDR3 amino acids: CACSPTSGGYEQYF. The CDR3, as DNA: TGTGCCTGCAGTCCCACTAGCGGGGGCTACGAGCAGTACTTC.